A selection of T cell receptor beta chains follows, all from one sample in a study of CD8 T cells in ankylosing spondylitis. TCRdb processed the 5' RACE reads anew with MiXCR; each CDR3 protein has one entry. The table includes around 230,000 distinct CDR3 sequences, 8.6% detected once. Sequenced input: blood, either unsorted or a sorted T cell fraction (not recorded which). Every receptor here comes from a male donor with ankylosing spondylitis or in good health (not recorded which). Each CDR3 is given with its conserved first and last residue. A D gene is named only where the DNA matches it firmly. Expanded clones get a size class; other rows say once, few or many, or leave the size out.

clone size: many
V gene: TRBV29-1
J gene: TRBJ1-1
D gene: .
CDR3 DNA: TGCAGCGTTGATGGGGTCACTGAAGCTTTCTTT
CDR3 protein: CSVDGVTEAFF

clone size: many
V gene: TRBV4-2
J gene: TRBJ2-1
D gene: TRBD2
CDR3 DNA: TGTGCCAGCAGCCCGGGGGGGCTAGCGGGGGAATACTACAATGAGCAGTTCTTC
CDR3 protein: CASSPGGLAGEYYNEQFF

clone size: many
V gene: TRBV5-5
J gene: TRBJ2-3
D gene: TRBD2
CDR3 DNA: TGTGCCAGCAGCCCGGGACTAGCGGATACGCAGTATTTT
CDR3 protein: CASSPGLADTQYF

clone size: few
V gene: TRBV12-3/TRBV12-4
J gene: TRBJ1-2
D gene: .
CDR3 DNA: TGTGCCAGCAGTTTACAAGAAAACTATGGCTACACCTTC
CDR3 protein: CASSLQENYGYTF

clone size: many
V gene: TRBV28
J gene: TRBJ2-5
D gene: .
CDR3 DNA: TGTGCCAGCAGCCCAGGGAATAGGACCCAGTACTTC
CDR3 protein: CASSPGNRTQYF

clone size: .
V gene: TRBV14
J gene: TRBJ2-5
D gene: .
CDR3 DNA: TGTGCCAGCGGGACCCGGCTAGCGCCAATTGAGACCCAGTACTTC
CDR3 protein: CASGTRLAPIETQYF

clone size: many
V gene: TRBV6-2/TRBV6-3
J gene: TRBJ2-7
D gene: .
CDR3 DNA: TGTGCCAGCGGCACCTACGAGCAGTACTTC
CDR3 protein: CASGTYEQYF

clone size: few
V gene: TRBV7-2
J gene: TRBJ2-7
D gene: TRBD2
CDR3 DNA: TGTGCCAGCAGCTTAGTGGGGGGGAACGAGCAGTACTTC
CDR3 protein: CASSLVGGNEQYF

clone size: .
V gene: TRBV7-2
J gene: TRBJ2-1
D gene: TRBD2
CDR3 DNA: TGTGCCAGCAGCCCGGGACTAGCGGGAAATGAGCAGTTCTTC
CDR3 protein: CASSPGLAGNEQFF

clone size: many
V gene: TRBV29-1
J gene: TRBJ2-7
D gene: .
CDR3 DNA: TGCAGCGTTGCAATTGGGGGAGAGCAGTACTTC
CDR3 protein: CSVAIGGEQYF

clone size: many
V gene: TRBV5-6
J gene: TRBJ1-1
D gene: .
CDR3 DNA: TGTGCCAGCAGCTTGGGACCGAGTATTTTGAACACTGAAGCTTTCTTT
CDR3 protein: CASSLGPSILNTEAFF

clone size: many
V gene: TRBV18
J gene: TRBJ2-7
D gene: .
CDR3 DNA: TGTGCCAGCTCGTTATCCGGGACCCCCAGATCGGACTTTTACTACGAGCAGTACTTC
CDR3 protein: CASSLSGTPRSDFYYEQYF

clone size: many
V gene: TRBV20-1
J gene: TRBJ1-2
D gene: .
CDR3 DNA: TGCAGTGCTAGACAACCTCTCGGAGGGATATATGGCTACACCTTC
CDR3 protein: CSARQPLGGIYGYTF

clone size: .
V gene: TRBV6-1
J gene: TRBJ2-7
D gene: .
CDR3 DNA: TGTGCCAGCGGGCAGGGGAGCTCCTACGAGCAGTACTTC
CDR3 protein: CASGQGSSYEQYF

clone size: many
V gene: TRBV5-1
J gene: TRBJ2-1
D gene: .
CDR3 DNA: TGCGCCAGCAGCTTCGAGGGCTTTAATGAGCAGTTCTTC
CDR3 protein: CASSFEGFNEQFF

clone size: many
V gene: TRBV20-1
J gene: TRBJ2-7
D gene: .
CDR3 DNA: TGCAGTGCTAGCGGGAGTCAAGACTACGAGCAGTACTTC
CDR3 protein: CSASGSQDYEQYF

clone size: .
V gene: TRBV23-1
J gene: TRBJ2-7
D gene: .
CDR3 DNA: TGCGCCAGCAGTTTAGTGGGGTTTTACGCAGGAACTATAGAGCAGTACTTC
CDR3 protein: CASSLVGFYAGTIEQYF

clone size: many
V gene: TRBV7-9
J gene: TRBJ2-5
D gene: .
CDR3 DNA: TGTGCCTCCTCATCTAGTGGGCGTATGTACCAAGAGACCCAGTACTTC
CDR3 protein: CASSSSGRMYQETQYF

clone size: .
V gene: TRBV20-1
J gene: TRBJ2-1
D gene: .
CDR3 DNA: TGCAGCGCCGAGGGGGGGGGCTTGGGGAATGAGCAGTTCTTC
CDR3 protein: CSAEGGGLGNEQFF

clone size: few
V gene: TRBV4-1
J gene: TRBJ1-6
D gene: TRBD1
CDR3 DNA: TGCGCCAGCAGCCAACCCCGGGACAGGGGCTCACCCCTCCACTTT
CDR3 protein: CASSQPRDRGSPLHF

clone size: many
V gene: TRBV3-1
J gene: TRBJ1-3
D gene: .
CDR3 DNA: TGTGCCAGCAGCCATAACAGTCCCACCATATATTTT
CDR3 protein: CASSHNSPTIYF

clone size: many
V gene: TRBV7-2
J gene: TRBJ2-7
D gene: .
CDR3 DNA: TGTGCCAGCAGCTTAGCCCCGTGGCCGACTAGCTACGAGCAGTACTTC
CDR3 protein: CASSLAPWPTSYEQYF

clone size: .
V gene: TRBV30
J gene: TRBJ2-3
D gene: .
CDR3 DNA: TGTGCCTGGAGTGTCGGAAGCGCCAGCACAGATACGCAGTATTTT
CDR3 protein: CAWSVGSASTDTQYF

clone size: few
V gene: TRBV5-1
J gene: TRBJ2-3
D gene: TRBD1
CDR3 DNA: TGCGCCAGCAGCTTGGGGGGACAGGCTAGCACAGATACGCAGTATTTT
CDR3 protein: CASSLGGQASTDTQYF

clone size: many
V gene: TRBV5-6
J gene: TRBJ2-3
D gene: TRBD2
CDR3 DNA: TGTGCCAGCAGCTTTGGACTAGCGGGTGCAGATACGCAGTATTTT
CDR3 protein: CASSFGLAGADTQYF

clone size: .
V gene: TRBV20-1
J gene: TRBJ2-7
D gene: .
CDR3 DNA: TGCAGTGCTAGTAGGGACGAAAGAAGCTACGAGCAGTACTTC
CDR3 protein: CSASRDERSYEQYF

clone size: .
V gene: TRBV30
J gene: TRBJ2-5
D gene: .
CDR3 DNA: TGTGCCTGGAGTCCTAGCAGTCAGACCCAGTACTTC
CDR3 protein: CAWSPSSQTQYF

clone size: .
V gene: TRBV5-1
J gene: TRBJ2-1
D gene: .
CDR3 DNA: TGCGCCAGCAGGCCCGGGACGCAGACCTACAATGAGCAGTTCTTC
CDR3 protein: CASRPGTQTYNEQFF

clone size: few
V gene: TRBV15
J gene: TRBJ1-1
D gene: .
CDR3 DNA: TGTGCCTCCGGTGGGGGGGTGGACACAGCTGAAGCTTTCTTT
CDR3 protein: CASGGGVDTAEAFF

clone size: many
V gene: TRBV12-3/TRBV12-4
J gene: TRBJ1-1
D gene: .
CDR3 DNA: TGTGCCAGCAGTTTATGGGGAGAACAGGCTGAAGCTTTCTTT
CDR3 protein: CASSLWGEQAEAFF

clone size: few
V gene: TRBV29-1
J gene: TRBJ2-6
D gene: TRBD1
CDR3 DNA: TGCAGCGTCCTTGACAGGGCTGGGGCCAACGTCCTGACTTTC
CDR3 protein: CSVLDRAGANVLTF

clone size: many
V gene: TRBV7-2
J gene: TRBJ2-1
D gene: .
CDR3 DNA: TGTGCCAGCACCAACCAGGGAGTTTACAATGAGCAGTTCTTC
CDR3 protein: CASTNQGVYNEQFF

clone size: many
V gene: TRBV5-1
J gene: TRBJ2-2
D gene: .
CDR3 DNA: TGCGCCAGCAGCTTAGGGCAGACGAACACCGGGGAGCTGTTTTTT
CDR3 protein: CASSLGQTNTGELFF

clone size: many
V gene: TRBV5-6
J gene: TRBJ2-1
D gene: .
CDR3 DNA: TGTGCCAGCAGCTTCCCGGACTACGACTCCTACAATGAGCAGTTCTTC
CDR3 protein: CASSFPDYDSYNEQFF

clone size: .
V gene: TRBV12-3/TRBV12-4
J gene: TRBJ1-5
D gene: .
CDR3 DNA: TGTGCCAGCAGTTTAACCCATCAGCCCCAGCATTTT
CDR3 protein: CASSLTHQPQHF

clone size: many
V gene: TRBV12-3/TRBV12-4
J gene: TRBJ2-6
D gene: .
CDR3 DNA: TGTGCCAGCAGTTCGATAGGGGGAAGAGGGGCCAACGTCCTGACTTTC
CDR3 protein: CASSSIGGRGANVLTF

clone size: many
V gene: TRBV20-1
J gene: TRBJ1-2
D gene: TRBD1
CDR3 DNA: TGCAGTGCTCCTGGCAGGGGGGACGGCTACACCTTC
CDR3 protein: CSAPGRGDGYTF

clone size: many
V gene: TRBV28
J gene: TRBJ2-7
D gene: TRBD2
CDR3 DNA: TGTGCCAGCAGAGGACTAGCTCGGGACTACGAGCAGTACTTC
CDR3 protein: CASRGLARDYEQYF

clone size: few
V gene: TRBV30
J gene: TRBJ1-1
D gene: .
CDR3 DNA: TGTGCCCCCCTCCGGCAGACGAACACTGAAGCTTTCTTT
CDR3 protein: CAPLRQTNTEAFF

clone size: many
V gene: TRBV29-1
J gene: TRBJ2-2
D gene: TRBD2
CDR3 DNA: TGCAGCGTCGTCGGGTGGACTAGCGGGCGCACCGGGGAGCTGTTTTTT
CDR3 protein: CSVVGWTSGRTGELFF

clone size: few
V gene: TRBV20-1
J gene: TRBJ1-1
D gene: .
CDR3 DNA: TGCAGTGTCCCAGGTCGCTCTCAAGCTTTCTTT
CDR3 protein: CSVPGRSQAFF

clone size: many
V gene: TRBV7-2
J gene: TRBJ2-2
D gene: .
CDR3 DNA: TGTGCCAGCAGCATTGACAGGCCCGGGGAGCTGTTTTTT
CDR3 protein: CASSIDRPGELFF

clone size: many
V gene: TRBV7-6
J gene: TRBJ2-3
D gene: .
CDR3 DNA: TGTGCCAGCAGCTTAGGGCAGTTCCGCACAGATACGCAGTATTTT
CDR3 protein: CASSLGQFRTDTQYF

clone size: many
V gene: TRBV27
J gene: TRBJ2-7
D gene: .
CDR3 DNA: TGTGCCAGCAGAGGTTACAGCTCCTACGAGCAGTACTTC
CDR3 protein: CASRGYSSYEQYF

clone size: .
V gene: TRBV12-5
J gene: TRBJ2-7
D gene: TRBD1
CDR3 DNA: TGTGCTAGTGGTCGCTCGGGGACAGGGGACACCTACGAGCAGTACTTC
CDR3 protein: CASGRSGTGDTYEQYF

clone size: few
V gene: TRBV2
J gene: TRBJ1-6
D gene: TRBD1
CDR3 DNA: TGTGCCAGCAGGAACGACAGGGAGGGCCTTAATTCACCCCTCCACTTT
CDR3 protein: CASRNDREGLNSPLHF